The rows below give T cell receptor beta chains drawn from one sample of a study of CD8 T cells in ankylosing spondylitis. A single record per CDR3 protein comes from TCRdb applying MiXCR to the 5' RACE reads. The sample has 150,000 or so distinct CDR3 sequences; around a third are singletons. The sequenced sample was synovial fluid, either unsorted or a sorted T cell fraction (not recorded which). The receptors originated from a male donor with ankylosing spondylitis. Both conserved end residues are trimmed from each CDR3. D genes are given only for firm matches.

TRBJ2-5 TRBD2 TRBV12-3/TRBV12-4 ASSSLTSGGRETQY
TRBJ1-6 TRBD1 TRBV20-1 SARDTGAGGNNSPLH
TRBJ2-1 NA TRBV20-1 SARTDFTNEQF
TRBJ1-5 NA TRBV4-1 ASSQEGRGGQPQH
TRBJ1-6 NA TRBV25-1 ASSEFRDSPLH
TRBJ2-3 NA TRBV18 ASSPLRGPSTQY
TRBJ1-3 TRBD1 TRBV20-1 SGKTGLGNTIY
TRBJ1-1 NA TRBV29-1 SVGSRGKDTEAF
TRBJ2-7 NA TRBV20-1 SASAPAPRDEQY
TRBJ1-5 NA TRBV20-1 SATVGYSNQPQH
TRBJ2-1 TRBD2 TRBV3-1 ASSQPAAGNNEQF
TRBJ2-2 NA TRBV6-1 AIPAGPNTGELF
TRBJ2-5 NA TRBV14 ASSSLTGQRETQY
TRBJ1-2 TRBD1 TRBV7-2 ASSFWTGGNYGYT
TRBJ2-3 TRBD2 TRBV12-3/TRBV12-4 ASRRGVSTDTQY
TRBJ2-2 TRBD1 TRBV9 ASSLQQGAGELF
TRBJ1-6 NA TRBV7-8 ASSLDAVNSPLH
TRBJ2-1 TRBD2 TRBV5-4 ASSPELAGGRNEQF
TRBJ2-1 NA TRBV11-2 ASSSERDTVTF
TRBJ1-1 NA TRBV20-1 SAPGAKNTEAF
TRBJ1-2 NA TRBV19 ASTAGYGYT
TRBJ1-1 NA TRBV7-8 ASSLVQGNTEAF
TRBJ2-3 NA TRBV7-2 ASSLGWVAASTDTQY
TRBJ1-1 NA TRBV24-1 ATGSRRGAMNTEAF
TRBJ2-7 NA TRBV4-2 ASSQRWTGGLYEQY
TRBJ2-6 NA TRBV4-2 ASSPSAADSSGANVLT
TRBJ2-2 NA TRBV11-2 ASSLGGGGLTGELF
TRBJ2-5 NA TRBV4-1 ASSLGGIQETQY